This TCR beta chain came from a study of T cell responses to AZD1222 COVID-19 vaccine. Study observations and caveats: Regions left unmutated in variants are reportedly the target of nearly half of spike-specific TCRs. Clonal diversity may have been underestimated, and the donors were mostly white British, with more females than males. No day 14 peak samples; only post-peak repertoires were characterized.

V lost 1 base and J lost 8, with 12 bases in between. CDR3 size: 13 residues. With respect to this clone: No antigen is known for it.

Measured with immunoSEQ multiplex PCR; TCRdb has only the in-frame clones, and not every one. The sample consists of under 200,000 clones, 92% of them appearing once. The source was peripheral blood, collected on day 0 of MenACWY control vaccination. This receptor was taken from an adult in good health. This chain links TRBV12-3 or TRBV12-4 with TRBJ2-7; D is perhaps TRBD2 (6 bases). DNA for the CDR3: TGTGCCAGCAGTTTAGGGGACTCTTTAAAGCAGTACTTC. It translates to CASSLGDSLKQYF.